The 27 T cell receptor beta chains below come from one sample, sequenced in a study of blood T cell repertoires in COVID-19. Some clones are missing from TCRdb's copy, which holds only in-frame ones; the method was immunoSEQ multiplex PCR. The repertoire consists of around 100,000 clones, with roughly 79% occurring once and the leading ten covering 9% to 13%. Sequenced input: peripheral blood. The receptors stem from a woman aged 70-85 years with acute or convalescent COVID-19.

V usage is TRBV5-1 and J usage is TRBJ1-1; TRBD1 is a possible D gene (5 bases). The CDR3 covers 13 residues. V dropped 4 bases and J dropped 3 bases, with 10 bases sitting between them. Germline V gene data show CDR1 as SGHRS and CDR2 as YFSETQ. The DNA of the CDR3 is TGCGCCAGCAGCCGAAAAGGGGACACTGAAGCTTTCTTT. Translated, it gives CASSRKGDTEAFF.

V usage is TRBV11-1 and J usage is TRBJ2-1, with a tentative D call TRBD1 (5 bases). This CDR3 is 14 amino acids long. Germline CDR1 and CDR2: SGHAT and FQDESV (reference sequence). V was pared by 2 bases and J by 8 bases, with 13 bases between. The DNA for the CDR3 is TGTGCCAGCAGCTTACAGCCCAGGGATGATGAGCAGTTCTTC. Its translation: CASSLQPRDDEQFF.

The chain uses TRBV7-9 and TRBJ1-2, with 7 nucleotides matching TRBD1. Germline CDR1 is SEHNR and CDR2 is FQNEAQ (reference sequence). The CDR3 spans 15 residues. Germline trimming cut 6 bases from V and 0 bases from J; bases unmatched to any gene: 7. The CDR3 spells CASSLRDRANYGYTF. The CDR3 region has the DNA TGTGCCAGCAGTCTCCGGGACAGAGCTAACTATGGCTACACCTTC.

This clone was counted between two and nine times. CDR3 sequence (DNA): TGTGCCAGCAGCAAGACAGGGGCGGTGGGGGAGCAGTACTTC. It encodes CASSKTGAVGEQYF. The genes are TRBV11-3 and TRBJ2-7, with 8 bases that match TRBD1. Unmatched junction bases numbered 10, after V lost 5 bases and J lost 7 bases. The V gene's germline CDR1 is SGHNT and CDR2 YENEEA. This CDR3 has 14 residues. Drawing the rest from reference TRBV11-3 and TRBJ2-7, the complete variable domain is EAGVVQSPRYKIIEKKQPVAFWCNPISGHNTLYWYLQNLGQGPELLIRYENEEAVDDSQLPKDRFSAERLKGVDSTLKIQPAELGDSAVYLCASSKTGAVGEQYFGPGTRLTVT.

This rearrangement joins TRBV28 to TRBJ2-3; TRBD1 matches 10 bases. CDR3 length equals 15 residues. Germline loops: CDR1 MDHEN, CDR2 SYDVKM. Trimming took 5 bases from V and 2 from J; bases not matched to a gene: 4. CDR3 DNA sequence: TGTGCCAGCAGTCTAGGGACAGGGGACACAGATACGCAGTATTTT. Translated, it gives CASSLGTGDTDTQYF.

The sample holds a few counts of this clone. The chain has TRBV2 and TRBJ1-6, with D maybe TRBD1 (5 bases). This CDR3 is 15 amino acids long. CDR1 is SNHLY and CDR2 is FYNNEI in the germline V gene. Trimming removed 2 bases at V and 7 bases at J, with 12 bases between. The DNA of the CDR3 is TGTGCCAGCAGTGAACAGCAGGGTTTCAATTCACCCCTCCACTTT. Its translation: CASSEQQGFNSPLHF.

V usage is TRBV9 and J usage is TRBJ1-3, with a possible D match to TRBD1 (6 bases). Trimming shortened V by 2 bases and J by 1 base, and 13 bases separated the two germline ends. Germline CDR1 is SGDLS and CDR2 is YYNGEE. This CDR3 has 16 residues. The CDR3 coding sequence is TGTGCCAGCAGCGTTAGTCCAGGGGTTTCTGGAAACACCATATATTTT. Translated, it gives CASSVSPGVSGNTIYF.

This clone was detected only a few times. The V gene is TRBV27, the J gene TRBJ2-6, with 10 bases identical to TRBD2. Germline V gene sequence: CDR1 MNHEY, CDR2 SMNVEV (reference sequence). The V and J ends lost 2 bases and 0 bases, in that order; junction bases with no gene match: 10. CDR3 length: 20 residues. The DNA of the CDR3 is TGTGCCAGCAGTTTACGTATCGTCCCTAGCGGGGGCTCTGGGGCCAACGTCCTGACTTTC. This sequence encodes CASSLRIVPSGGSGANVLTF.

J is TRBJ1-2 and V is TRBV7-2, with 7 bases aligning to TRBD1. The CDR3 loop spans 14 amino acids. Unmatched junction bases numbered 10, after V lost 5 bases and J lost 7 bases. Germline V gene sequence: CDR1 SGHTA, CDR2 FQGNSA. The CDR3 bases are TGTGCCAGCAGCCCCGGTAAGGGGGCGTTTGGCTACACCTTC. Protein: CASSPGKGAFGYTF.

The genes are TRBV19 and TRBJ2-1; 8 bases fit TRBD1. This CDR3 region has 14 residues. V was pared by 5 bases and J by 7 bases, with 7 bases of the junction left unmatched. The germline V gene encodes CDR1 LNHDA and CDR2 SQIVND (reference sequence). The CDR3 reads CASSFPTGANEQFF. DNA for the CDR3: TGTGCCAGTAGTTTTCCGACAGGGGCGAATGAGCAGTTCTTC.

The V gene is TRBV2, the J gene TRBJ2-5; TRBD1 agrees at 9 bases. V lost 5 bases to trimming and J lost 0 bases; unmatched junction nucleotides: 4. CDR3 length: 15 amino acids. CDR1 and CDR2 from the germline V gene are SNHLY and FYNNEI. The CDR3 nucleotides are TGTGCCAGCAGTCGGGACAGGGTAAACCAAGAGACCCAGTACTTC. The encoded protein is CASSRDRVNQETQYF.

The chain is built from TRBV5-1 and TRBJ2-1; tentative D call: TRBD1 (5 bases). V gave up 2 bases and J gave up 5 bases, with 14 bases separating them. Germline assignment: CDR1 SGHRS and CDR2 YFSETQ. The CDR3 runs 15 residues. The CDR3 spells CASSLFSTDHNEQFF. The CDR3 bases are TGCGCCAGCAGCTTATTCTCGACAGACCACAATGAGCAGTTCTTC. The full variable domain, completed using reference TRBV5-1 and TRBJ2-1, is KAGVTQTPRYLIKTRGQQVTLSCSPISGHRSVSWYQQTPGQGLQFLFEYFSETQRNKGNFPGRFSGRQFSNSRSEMNVSTLELGDSALYLCASSLFSTDHNEQFFGPGTRLTVL.

The rearrangement links TRBV2 to TRBJ1-2; D gene uncertain. V was pared by 6 bases and J by 0 bases, with 8 bases between. Germline CDR1 is SNHLY and CDR2 is FYNNEI. The CDR3 extends over 13 amino acids. The CDR3 reads CASREQTNYGYTF. CDR3 nucleotides: TGTGCCAGCAGGGAACAGACTAACTATGGCTACACCTTC. The full variable domain, its missing parts supplied by reference TRBV2 and TRBJ1-2, is EPEVTQTPSHQVTQMGQEVILRCVPISNHLYFYWYRQILGQKVEFLVSFYNNEISEKSEIFDDQFSVERPDGSNFTLKIRSTKLEDSAMYFCASREQTNYGYTFGSGTRLTVV.

This rearrangement joins TRBV5-8 to TRBJ1-1; TRBD1 might be the D (5 bases). The CDR3 is 16 residues long. CDR1 and CDR2 from the germline V gene are SGHTS and YDEGEE. V lost 4 bases, J lost 2 bases, and 18 bases lay in between. CDR3 loop: CASSNWQGSLNTEAFF. The CDR3 DNA reads TGTGCCAGCAGCAATTGGCAGGGAAGTCTTAACACTGAAGCTTTCTTT. The full variable domain, with the rest looked up from reference TRBV5-8 and TRBJ1-1, is EAGVTQSPTHLIKTRGQQATLRCSPISGHTSVYWYQQALGLGLQFLLWYDEGEERNRGNFPPRFSGRQFPNYSSELNVNALELEDSALYLCASSNWQGSLNTEAFFGQGTRLTVV.

The gene calls are TRBV6-5 and TRBJ1-2; D is unresolved. Germline lookup yields CDR1 MNHEY and CDR2 SVGAGI. The CDR3 runs to 15 residues. V dropped 3 bases and J dropped 1 base, with 12 bases sitting between them. The CDR3, as DNA: TGTGCCAGCAGTTATAGACCCTGGAGTAACTATGGCTACACCTTC. It yields the protein CASSYRPWSNYGYTF.

The sample holds a few counts of this clone. This chain joins TRBV27 and TRBJ1-2, with 9 positions matching TRBD1. The germline gives CDR1 MNHEY, CDR2 SMNVEV (reference sequence). V dropped 4 bases and J dropped 3; count of bases not matched to a gene: 3. The CDR3 extends over 14 amino acids. The CDR3 nucleotides are TGTGCCAGCAGTTCCTGGACAGGGGACTATGGCTACACCTTC. As protein: CASSSWTGDYGYTF.

The chain uses TRBV2 and TRBJ1-5, with D perhaps matching TRBD1 (5 bases). Germline CDR1 reads SNHLY; CDR2 reads FYNNEI. The ends were cut back, 2 bases at V and 6 bases at J, with 17 bases in the middle. The CDR3 is 16 amino acids. The DNA for the CDR3 is TGTGCCAGCAGTGAATTGGGGGAGGGTAGCGGTCAGCCCCAGCATTTT. This translates into CASSELGEGSGQPQHF.

This chain links TRBV19 with TRBJ1-1; the D is unclear. Trimming left V 3 bases short and J 0 bases short, with 5 bases between. The CDR3 is 13 amino acids. Germline CDR1 is LNHDA and CDR2 is SQIVND (reference sequence). This CDR3 reads CASSIEMNTEAFF. The DNA for the CDR3 is TGTGCCAGTAGTATCGAGATGAACACTGAAGCTTTCTTT.

V is TRBV6-2 or TRBV6-3 and J is TRBJ2-1; 9 nucleotides align to TRBD2. The CDR3 totals 18 residues. Trimming cost V 2 bases and J 8 bases; bases outside gene matches: 16. Germline lookup yields CDR1 MNHEY and CDR2 SVGEGT. For the CDR3, the DNA is TGTGCCAGCAGTTACCTCGAATTAGGAGCGGGGGGAAGCCATGAGCAGTTCTTC. It is translated as CASSYLELGAGGSHEQFF.

The J gene is TRBJ1-2, the V gene TRBV30; TRBD1 is a possible D gene (5 bases). CDR1 and CDR2 (germline): GTSNPN, SVGIG (reference sequence). V was pared by 2 bases and J by 8 bases, with 12 bases between. The CDR3 extends over 12 amino acids. Written as DNA, the CDR3 is TGTGCCTGGAGTAGGCAGGGAGGGGGCTACACCTTC. Translating gives CAWSRQGGGYTF.

The chain combines TRBV21-1 with TRBJ2-5; the listed D gene, TRBD2, was not tested against the DNA. TRBV21-1 is a documented pseudogene. There are 17 residues in the CDR3. CDR3 DNA sequence: TGTGCCAGCAGAAGCATGGATAGCGGGGGGTTCCAAGAGACCCAGTACTTC. It is translated as CASRSMDSGGFQETQYF.

This chain connects TRBV9 to TRBJ2-2, with 11 nucleotides matching TRBD1. Germline trimming cut 4 bases from V and 6 bases from J; bases unmatched to any gene: 8. CDR3 length equals 16 residues. Germline V lookup: CDR1 SGDLS, CDR2 YYNGEE. The CDR3 bases are TGTGCCAGCAGCTCAGGACAGGGGGCTATCTCCGGGGAGCTGTTTTTT. Protein sequence: CASSSGQGAISGELFF.

This chain connects TRBV7-9 to TRBJ1-4; D remains ambiguous. The CDR3 sequence is 14 residues long. CDR1 and CDR2 from the germline V gene are SEHNR and FQNEAQ (reference sequence). V lost 6 bases to trimming and J lost 7 bases, with 15 bases between them. CDR3 loop: CASSPTLGFEKLFF. The CDR3 nucleotides read TGTGCCAGCAGTCCGACCCTAGGATTTGAAAAACTGTTTTTT. Filled out from reference TRBV7-9 and TRBJ1-4, the complete variable domain reads DTGVSQNPRHKITKRGQNVTFRCDPISEHNRLYWYRQTLGQGPEFLTYFQNEAQLEKSRLLSDRFSAERPKGSFSTLEIQRTEQGDSAMYLCASSPTLGFEKLFFGSGTQLSVL.

This chain connects TRBV7-3 to TRBJ1-5; TRBD1 is a possible D gene (6 bases). Germline assignment: CDR1 SGHTA and CDR2 FQGTGA. V was trimmed by 6 bases and J by 2 bases, leaving 8 bases between them. The CDR3 is 13 residues long. The CDR3 nucleotides read TGTGCCAGCAGTTCAGGGGGCAATCAGCCCCAGCATTTT. Protein sequence: CASSSGGNQPQHF.

This clone was counted once. J is TRBJ2-1 and V is TRBV24-1; D might be TRBD1 (5 bases). This CDR3 has 15 residues. With 3 bases removed from V and 1 base from J, the gap between germline ends came to 9 bases. Germline V lookup: CDR1 KGHDR, CDR2 SFDVKD. CDR3: CATSDPDKSYNEQFF. The CDR3 DNA sequence: TGTGCCACCAGTGATCCGGACAAATCCTACAATGAGCAGTTCTTC.

This clone was observed a few times. The chain recombines TRBV6-5 with TRBJ1-6; D unresolved. Trimming removed 8 bases at V and 0 bases at J, with 11 bases between. This CDR3 is 15 amino acids long. The germline V gene encodes CDR1 MNHEY and CDR2 SVGAGI. The CDR3 protein is CASLRDASYNSPLHF. The CDR3 bases are TGTGCCAGCCTCCGGGATGCCTCCTATAATTCACCCCTCCACTTT.

The chain has TRBV19 and TRBJ1-5; 9 positions match TRBD1. This CDR3 region has 16 residues. The V segment lost 2 bases and the J segment 6 bases; nucleotides outside the gene matches: 8. Per the germline V gene, CDR1 is LNHDA and CDR2 is SQIVND (reference sequence). This chain's CDR3 is CASSITGQGLGQPQHF. The CDR3 DNA reads as TGTGCCAGTAGTATAACGGGACAGGGTTTAGGTCAGCCCCAGCATTTT. Together with reference TRBV19 and TRBJ1-5, the CDR3 gives the full variable domain: DGGITQSPKYLFRKEGQNVTLSCEQNLNHDAMYWYRQDPGQGLRLIYYSQIVNDFQKGDIAEGYSVSREKKESFPLTVTSAQKNPTAFYLCASSITGQGLGQPQHFGDGTRLSIL.